Presented here are 5 T cell receptor beta chains from one specimen sequenced in a study of T cell responses to AZD1222 COVID-19 vaccine. The data were produced by immunoSEQ multiplex PCR, yet TCRdb's version contains in-frame clones alone and is incomplete. The sample holds more than 110,000 clones, about 86% seen once. The input for sequencing was peripheral blood, taken on day 0 of AZD1222 vaccination. These receptors were obtained from an adult in good health.

The genes are TRBV19 and TRBJ1-6; the match to TRBD1 covers 7 bases. CDR1 is LNHDA and CDR2 is SQIVND in the germline V gene (reference sequence). The CDR3 runs to 15 residues. After removal of 5 bases from V and 7 bases from J, the junction contained 8 bases not matched to a gene. The CDR3, as DNA: TGTGCCAGTAGTTTTGGGGGACAGAGGAATTCACCCCTCCACTTT. As protein: CASSFGGQRNSPLHF.

This clone was counted once. The chain links TRBV4-1 to TRBJ1-2; maybe TRBD1 (5 bases). CDR1 is MGHRA and CDR2 is YSYEKL in the germline V gene. The CDR3 consists of 17 residues. The germline V and J ends were trimmed by 1 base and 3 bases, with 18 bases remaining between them. Written as DNA, the CDR3 is TGCGCCAGCAGCCAAGGTGGGGCCGGGGAGCAGTACTATGGCTACACCTTC. The encoded protein is CASSQGGAGEQYYGYTF.

This chain links TRBV24-1 with TRBJ1-2; the match to TRBD1 covers 9 bases. Germline V lookup: CDR1 KGHDR, CDR2 SFDVKD. V lost 4 bases and J lost 8; bases outside the gene matches: 7. The CDR3 sequence is 14 residues long. The CDR3 protein is CATSDIQGAGGYTF. In nucleotides, the CDR3 is TGTGCCACCAGTGACATACAGGGGGCTGGAGGCTACACCTTC.

This sequence joins TRBV18 and TRBJ2-7, with 9 bases that match TRBD2. Germline-derived CDR1 and CDR2 are KGHSH and LQKENI. This CDR3 is 15 amino acids long. Unmatched junction bases numbered 7, after V lost 3 bases and J lost 4 bases. CDR3 coding DNA: TGTGCCAGCTCACCGGCGGCTAGCGGGGAATACGAGCAGTACTTC. Its protein is CASSPAASGEYEQYF.

The chain links TRBV24-1 to TRBJ2-2; D possibly corresponds to TRBD1 (6 bases). V was cut by 4 bases and J by 2 bases, with 7 bases left in between. CDR1 and CDR2 (germline): KGHDR, SFDVKD. The CDR3 is 14 residues long. CDR3 sequence (DNA): TGTGCCACCAGTGAGGACAGCAACACCGGGGAGCTGTTTTTT. Translation: CATSEDSNTGELFF.